This T cell receptor beta chain came from a study of blood T cell repertoires in COVID-19. Method: immunoSEQ multiplex PCR; TCRdb's copy keeps in-frame clones and lacks some. The sample carries under 95,000 clones, 87% recorded once. Germline V gives CDR1 SGHAT, CDR2 FQNNGV. The CDR3 totals 18 residues. Trimming took 5 bases from V and 8 from J; bases not matched to a gene: 19. The rearrangement links TRBV11-2 to TRBJ1-4, with 8 bases matching TRBD1. Sample: peripheral blood. The receptor comes from a man aged 55 to 70 with acute or convalescent COVID-19. The CDR3 bases are TGTGCCAGCAGCCTCTCAATGGGACAGGTCGGCCGTAGCGAAAAACTGTTTTTT. Its protein product is CASSLSMGQVGRSEKLFF.